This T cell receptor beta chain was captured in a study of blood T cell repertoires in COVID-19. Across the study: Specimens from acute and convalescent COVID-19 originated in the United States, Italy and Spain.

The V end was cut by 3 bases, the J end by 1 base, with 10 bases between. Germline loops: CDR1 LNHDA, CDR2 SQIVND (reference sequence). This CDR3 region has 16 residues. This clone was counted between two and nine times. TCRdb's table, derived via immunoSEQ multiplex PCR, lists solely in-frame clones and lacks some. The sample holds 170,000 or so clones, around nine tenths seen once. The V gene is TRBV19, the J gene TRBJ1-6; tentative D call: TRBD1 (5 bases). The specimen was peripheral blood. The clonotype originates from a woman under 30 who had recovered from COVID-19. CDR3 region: CASSITQGSYNSPLHF. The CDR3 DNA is TGTGCCAGTAGTATCACCCAGGGATCCTATAATTCACCCCTCCACTTT. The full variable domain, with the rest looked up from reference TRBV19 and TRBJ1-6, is DGGITQSPKYLFRKEGQNVTLSCEQNLNHDAMYWYRQDPGQGLRLIYYSQIVNDFQKGDIAEGYSVSREKKESFPLTVTSAQKNPTAFYLCASSITQGSYNSPLHFGNGTRLTVT.